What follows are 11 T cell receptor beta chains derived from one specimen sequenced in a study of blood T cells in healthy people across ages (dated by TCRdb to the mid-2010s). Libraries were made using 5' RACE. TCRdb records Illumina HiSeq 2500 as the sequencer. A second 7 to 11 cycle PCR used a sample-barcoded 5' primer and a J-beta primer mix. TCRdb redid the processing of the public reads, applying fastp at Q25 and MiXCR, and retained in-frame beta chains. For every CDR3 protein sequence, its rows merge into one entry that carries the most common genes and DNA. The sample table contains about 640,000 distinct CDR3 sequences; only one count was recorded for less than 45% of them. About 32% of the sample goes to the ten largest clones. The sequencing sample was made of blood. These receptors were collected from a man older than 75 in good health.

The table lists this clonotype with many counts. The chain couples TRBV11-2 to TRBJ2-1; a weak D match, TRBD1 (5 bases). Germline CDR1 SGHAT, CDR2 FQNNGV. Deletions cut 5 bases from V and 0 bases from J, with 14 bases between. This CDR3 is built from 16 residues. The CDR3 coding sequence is TGTGCCAGCAGCCCCCGTTACAGGAGCTCCTACAATGAGCAGTTCTTC. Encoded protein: CASSPRYRSSYNEQFF.

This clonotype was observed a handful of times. The CDR3 DNA reads TGTGCCAGCAGCTTGTTAGCGGGATCAGATACGCAGTATTTT. It codes for CASSLLAGSDTQYF. This chain links TRBV7-9 with TRBJ2-3, with 8 bases aligning to TRBD2. J gave up 4 bases and V 3 bases, and 3 bases lay outside the gene matches. In germline, CDR1 is SEHNR, CDR2 FQNEAQ (reference sequence). CDR3 length: 14 amino acids.

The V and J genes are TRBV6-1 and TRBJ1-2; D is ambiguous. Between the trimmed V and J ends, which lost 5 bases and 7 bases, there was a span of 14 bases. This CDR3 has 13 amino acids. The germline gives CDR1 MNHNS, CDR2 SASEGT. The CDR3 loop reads CASSPTTVGGYTF. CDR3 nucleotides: TGTGCCAGCAGTCCAACCACTGTTGGTGGCTACACCTTC.

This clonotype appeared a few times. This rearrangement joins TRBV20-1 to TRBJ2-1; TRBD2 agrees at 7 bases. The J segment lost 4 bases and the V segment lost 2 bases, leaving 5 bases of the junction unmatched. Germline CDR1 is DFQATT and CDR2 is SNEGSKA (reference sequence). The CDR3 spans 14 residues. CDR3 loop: CSARLSSGYNEQFF. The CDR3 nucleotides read TGCAGTGCTAGACTGTCTAGCGGTTACAATGAGCAGTTCTTC.

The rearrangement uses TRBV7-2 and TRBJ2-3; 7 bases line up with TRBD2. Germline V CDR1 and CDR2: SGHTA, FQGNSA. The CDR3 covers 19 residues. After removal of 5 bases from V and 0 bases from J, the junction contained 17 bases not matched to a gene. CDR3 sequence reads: CASSPEGWDYHLSTDTQYF. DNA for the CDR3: TGTGCCAGCAGCCCGGAGGGGTGGGACTATCACCTAAGCACAGATACGCAGTATTTT.

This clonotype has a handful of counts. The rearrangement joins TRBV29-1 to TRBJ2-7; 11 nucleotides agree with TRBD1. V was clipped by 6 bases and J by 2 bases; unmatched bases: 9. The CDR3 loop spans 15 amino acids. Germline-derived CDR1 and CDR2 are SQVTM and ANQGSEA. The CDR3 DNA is TGCAGCGTGGGGGACAGGGGGAGAGGGACCTACGAGCAGTACTTC. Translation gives CSVGDRGRGTYEQYF.

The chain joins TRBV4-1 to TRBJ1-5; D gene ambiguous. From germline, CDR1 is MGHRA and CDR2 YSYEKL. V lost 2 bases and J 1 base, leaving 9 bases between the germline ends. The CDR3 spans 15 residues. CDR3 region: CASSQNTVSNQPQHF. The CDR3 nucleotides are TGCGCCAGCAGCCAAAATACAGTAAGCAATCAGCCCCAGCATTTT.

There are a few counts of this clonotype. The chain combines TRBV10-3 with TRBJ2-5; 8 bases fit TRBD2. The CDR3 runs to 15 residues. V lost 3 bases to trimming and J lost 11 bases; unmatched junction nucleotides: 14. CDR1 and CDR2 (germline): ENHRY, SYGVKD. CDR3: CAISDGTSMKNEQYF. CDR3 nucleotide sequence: TGTGCCATCAGTGATGGGACTAGTATGAAGAATGAGCAGTACTTC.

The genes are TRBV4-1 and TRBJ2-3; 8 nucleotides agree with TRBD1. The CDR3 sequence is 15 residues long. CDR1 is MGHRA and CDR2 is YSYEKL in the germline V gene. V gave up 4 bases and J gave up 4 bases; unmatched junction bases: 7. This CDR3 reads CASSLDRVGADTQYF. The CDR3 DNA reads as TGCGCCAGCAGCCTGGACAGGGTCGGCGCAGATACGCAGTATTTT.

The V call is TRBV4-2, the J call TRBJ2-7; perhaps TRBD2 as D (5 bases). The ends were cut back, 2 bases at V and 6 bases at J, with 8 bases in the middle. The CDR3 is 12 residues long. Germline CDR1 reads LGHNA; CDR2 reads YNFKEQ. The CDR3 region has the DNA TGTGCCAGCAGCCAATCCGGGGTCGAGCAGTACTTC. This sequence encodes CASSQSGVEQYF.

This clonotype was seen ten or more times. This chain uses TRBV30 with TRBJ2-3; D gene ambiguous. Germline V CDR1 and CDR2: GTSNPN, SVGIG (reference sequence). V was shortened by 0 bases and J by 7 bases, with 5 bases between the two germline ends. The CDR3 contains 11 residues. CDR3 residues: CAWSVPNTQYF. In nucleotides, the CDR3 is TGTGCCTGGAGTGTACCAAATACGCAGTATTTT.